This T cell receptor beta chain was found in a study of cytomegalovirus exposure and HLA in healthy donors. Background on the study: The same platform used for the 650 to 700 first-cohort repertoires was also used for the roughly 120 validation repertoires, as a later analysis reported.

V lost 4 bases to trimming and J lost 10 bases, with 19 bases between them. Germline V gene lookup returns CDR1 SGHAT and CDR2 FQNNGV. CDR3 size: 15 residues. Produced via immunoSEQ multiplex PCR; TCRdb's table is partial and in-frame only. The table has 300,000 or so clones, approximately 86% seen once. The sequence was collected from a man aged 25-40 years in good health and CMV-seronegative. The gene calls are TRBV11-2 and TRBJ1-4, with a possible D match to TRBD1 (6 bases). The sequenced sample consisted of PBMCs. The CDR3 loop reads CASSSGGATAGKLFF. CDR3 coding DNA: TGTGCCAGCAGCTCGGGGGGCGCCACAGCAGGAAAACTGTTTTTT.